This TCR beta chain appears in the sequencing data of a study of cytomegalovirus exposure and HLA in healthy donors. Background on the study: The Caucasian-associated ancestry cluster held less than 85% of some 420 genotyped donors.

The V end lost 0 bases, the J end lost 7 bases, and 12 bases lay between the germline ends. CDR3 length equals 15 residues. The V gene's germline CDR1 is LNHNV and CDR2 YYDKDF (reference sequence). The PCR ran on 60 Vbeta and 13 Jbeta primers. As handled by the study authors: Later, tens of millions of unique TCR beta chains were counted in an analysis, and approximately 10 million of them were shared. Produced via immunoSEQ multiplex PCR; TCRdb's table is partial and in-frame only. V and J calls and clone size are copied from that table; D and trimming were computed from the DNA. The repertoire consists of approximately 210,000 clones, with 81% occurring once and the leading ten covering around 1.9%. Findings of the study overall: Reportedly, cytomegalovirus status was diagnosed with high sensitivity and specificity. An analysis done earlier found most TCR beta V segments productive about 87% or about 30% of the time.

In regard to this clone: As yet, its antigen is unknown.

The chain is built from TRBV15 and TRBJ1-4; D not certain. This TCR derives from a man aged 18 to 30 in good health and CMV-seronegative. The specimen sequenced was PBMCs. CDR3 nucleotides: TGTGCCACCAGCAGAGACCCGGGTATTAGTGAAAAACTGTTTTTT. Translation gives CATSRDPGISEKLFF.